This T cell receptor beta chain was recorded in a study of blood T cell repertoires in COVID-19. V was clipped by 8 bases and J by 2 bases, with 12 bases between them. Per the germline V gene, CDR1 is MDHEN and CDR2 is SYDVKM. The CDR3 is 13 amino acids. As originally analysed: Reference gene primers were amplified, and this amplification served to estimate nucleated cell counts. Method: immunoSEQ multiplex PCR; TCRdb's copy keeps in-frame clones and lacks some. V and J calls and clone size are given by that table; D and trimming were obtained from the DNA. The table lists about 270,000 clones, 70% to 90% of them singletons.

This TCR was sampled from a woman aged 60-75 years in a cohort exposed to, infected with or recovered from COVID-19 (not recorded which). Material for sequencing was PBMCs or T cells enriched from blood (not recorded which). This sequence joins TRBV28 and TRBJ1-2, with D perhaps TRBD1 (6 bases). DNA for the CDR3: TGTGCCAGCGTCTTACAGGGAAACTATGGCTACACCTTC. It yields the protein CASVLQGNYGYTF.